The 22 T cell receptor beta chains below all came from one sample that was sequenced in a study of chronic HIV infection and antiretroviral therapy (dated by TCRdb to the mid-2010s). Libraries were made using 5' RACE. For sequencing, an Illumina MiSeq was employed. TCRdb reprocessed the public reads (quality trimming at Q25 with fastp, clone calling with MiXCR) and kept in-frame beta chains. Entries are consolidated by CDR3 protein sequence, retaining the most common genes and DNA. In this sample the table shows more than 40,000 distinct CDR3 sequences, 15% to 20% of which occur a single time. Jointly, the top ten make up 2.8% of the sample. Sequencing was performed on peripheral blood. Receptors originate from an adult who had HIV and had not received antiretroviral therapy, or was an uninfected healthy control (not recorded which).

This clonotype occurred a few times. This chain joins TRBV28 and TRBJ2-3; D ambiguous. Germline loops: CDR1 MDHEN, CDR2 SYDVKM. The CDR3 has 20 residues. Trimming stripped 9 bases from V and 2 bases from J, with 33 bases between. In DNA, the CDR3 is TGTGCCAGTTTTCCCCCGACACTGGGCAGCCTACGTTACCTCACAGATACGCAGTATTTT. Amino acid sequence: CASFPPTLGSLRYLTDTQYF.

The chain has TRBV27 and TRBJ2-2; 13 bases fit TRBD2. Germline V CDR1 and CDR2: MNHEY, SMNVEV (reference sequence). V lost 7 bases to trimming and J lost 3 bases; unmatched junction nucleotides: 11. The CDR3 sequence is 18 residues long. For the CDR3, the DNA is TGTGCCAGCACCTTCAGACTAGCGGGAGGTACTTACACCGGGGAGCTGTTTTTT. It specifies CASTFRLAGGTYTGELFF.

This chain connects TRBV10-3 to TRBJ2-1; 13 bases map to TRBD2. From germline, CDR1 is ENHRY and CDR2 SYGVKD. The CDR3 has 21 residues. Trimming cost V 2 bases and J 0 bases; bases outside gene matches: 13. Written as DNA, the CDR3 is TGTGCCATCAGTGAGCCATCCCGGGTGACTAGCGGGAGGAACTCCTACAATGAGCAGTTCTTC. Encoded protein: CAISEPSRVTSGRNSYNEQFF.

The chain employs TRBV7-3 and TRBJ2-1, with 10 bases lining up with TRBD2. Germline CDR1 reads SGHTA; CDR2 reads FQGTGA. This CDR3 contains 14 residues. With V trimmed by 3 bases and J by 9 bases, 5 bases remained unmatched. The CDR3 nucleotides are TGTGCCAGCAGCTTCGGGACTAGCGTAAGTGAGCAGTTCTTC. It codes for CASSFGTSVSEQFF. The whole variable domain, filled in from reference TRBV7-3 and TRBJ2-1, reads GAGVSQTPSNKVTEKGKYVELRCDPISGHTALYWYRQSLGQGPEFLIYFQGTGAADDSGLPNDRFFAVRPEGSVSTLKIQRTERGDSAVYLCASSFGTSVSEQFFGPGTRLTVL.

This clonotype was found a few times. The CDR3 region is CASAPGGGRPGANVLTF. In DNA form, the CDR3 reads TGTGCCAGTGCTCCCGGGGGCGGTAGACCTGGGGCCAACGTCCTGACTTTC. V is TRBV2 and J is TRBJ2-6; the D call may be TRBD1 or TRBD2 (6 bases each). V was clipped by 9 bases and J by 2 bases, with 20 bases between them. Germline lookup yields CDR1 SNHLY and CDR2 FYNNEI. The CDR3 covers 17 residues.

This clonotype was seen only a few times. The chain couples TRBV29-1 to TRBJ1-2, with D hard to call. The germline V and J ends were trimmed by 5 bases and 3 bases, with 7 bases remaining between them. Germline V gene sequence: CDR1 SQVTM, CDR2 ANQGSEA. The CDR3 extends over 11 amino acids. The CDR3 coding sequence is TGCAGCGTTCGTGAGGACTATGGCTACACCTTC. Protein product: CSVREDYGYTF. Looking up the rest from reference TRBV29-1 and TRBJ1-2 gives the full variable domain: SAVISQKPSRDICQRGTSLTIQCQVDSQVTMMFWYRQQPGQSLTLIATANQGSEATYESGFVIDKFPISRPNLTFSTLTVSNMSPEDSSIYLCSVREDYGYTFGSGTRLTVV.

This clonotype has more than one count but fewer than ten. The CDR3 DNA reads TGCGCCAGCAGCCAGGCGGGCGGGCGGAACTACGAGCAGTACTTC. Translated, it gives CASSQAGGRNYEQYF. J is TRBJ2-7 and V is TRBV4-1; TRBD2 is a possible D gene (5 bases). The CDR3 runs 15 residues. The germline V gene encodes CDR1 MGHRA and CDR2 YSYEKL. Trimming stripped 3 bases from V and 3 bases from J, with 15 bases between.

CDR3 sequence reads: CASSSRPPNEQYF. The CDR3 coding sequence is TGTGCCAGCAGCTCCAGACCTCCTAACGAGCAGTACTTC. This chain joins TRBV7-2 and TRBJ2-7, with D unclear. Germline V gene data show CDR1 as SGHTA and CDR2 as FQGNSA. This CDR3 comprises 13 residues. V was cut by 4 bases and J by 5 bases, with 12 bases left in between.

This clonotype was counted a single time. The chain recombines TRBV6-2 or TRBV6-3 with TRBJ2-2; TRBD2 matches at 8 bases. The CDR3 runs to 16 residues. Trimming took 7 bases from V and 6 from J; bases not matched to a gene: 13. The V gene's germline CDR1 is MNHEY and CDR2 SVGEGT. CDR3 in DNA: TGTGCCAGCATAAACGGGGTAGCGGGGATCCCCGGGGAGCTGTTTTTT. Its protein is CASINGVAGIPGELFF.

This clonotype came up a few times. This chain connects TRBV5-4 to TRBJ2-1; 13 bases agree with TRBD2. This CDR3 has 19 amino acids. After removal of 0 bases from V and 7 bases from J, the junction contained 13 bases not matched to a gene. CDR1 SGHNT and CDR2 YYREEE come from the germline V gene (reference sequence). The CDR3 DNA reads TGTGCCAGCAGCTTGGAAGGACTAGCGGGAGAATGGGGGAAGAATGAGCAGTTCTTC. It is translated as CASSLEGLAGEWGKNEQFF.

This clonotype was seen a few times. This chain uses TRBV30 with TRBJ1-5; D is ambiguous. Per germline, CDR1 GTSNPN and CDR2 SVGIG (reference sequence). The CDR3 runs 13 residues. Trimming removed 0 bases from V and 4 bases from J, with 7 bases in between. The CDR3, as DNA: TGTGCCTGGAGTGTTTCGGGAAATCAGCCCCAGCATTTT. It is translated as CAWSVSGNQPQHF.

In its sample, this clonotype was seen a few times. The V call is TRBV29-1, the J call TRBJ2-5; D uncertain. This CDR3 has 10 residues. Germline values: CDR1 SQVTM, CDR2 ANQGSEA. V lost 7 bases to trimming and J lost 8 bases, with 11 bases between them. The CDR3 is CSASSATQYF. For the CDR3, the DNA is TGCAGCGCTTCATCCGCCACCCAGTACTTC. Supplemented by reference TRBV29-1 and TRBJ2-5, the full variable domain reads SAVISQKPSRDICQRGTSLTIQCQVDSQVTMMFWYRQQPGQSLTLIATANQGSEATYESGFVIDKFPISRPNLTFSTLTVSNMSPEDSSIYLCSASSATQYFGPGTRLLVL.

The V gene is TRBV20-1, the J gene TRBJ2-4; a possible D gene is TRBD1 (5 bases). Germline V gives CDR1 DFQATT, CDR2 SNEGSKA (reference sequence). V lost 4 bases and J 9 bases, leaving 19 bases between the germline ends. The CDR3 consists of 14 residues. CDR3 region: CSATPVQGRAIQYF. The CDR3 region has the DNA TGCAGTGCTACCCCCGTCCAGGGTAGAGCCATTCAGTACTTC.

This clonotype was observed a few times. The chain carries TRBV4-1 and TRBJ1-3; no firm D call. V dropped 1 base and J dropped 8 bases, with 9 bases sitting between them. The V gene's germline CDR1 is MGHRA and CDR2 YSYEKL. CDR3 length: 13 amino acids. The CDR3 sequence is CASSQGPRDTIYF. For the CDR3, the DNA is TGCGCCAGCAGCCAAGGCCCCCGGGACACCATATATTTT.

The gene calls are TRBV6-4 and TRBJ2-1; maybe TRBD2 (7 bases). V lost 3 bases and J lost 8, with 14 bases in between. Germline CDR1 is MRHNA and CDR2 is SNTAGT. The length of the CDR3 is 14 residues. DNA of the CDR3: TGTGCCAGCAGTGAAGGGGGGGCAGGGGATGAGCAGTTCTTC. This encodes CASSEGGAGDEQFF.

The chain recombines TRBV11-1 with TRBJ1-1; 7 nucleotides line up with TRBD1. Germline CDR1 reads SGHAT; CDR2 reads FQDESV (reference sequence). Trimming removed 5 bases from V and 4 bases from J; junction bases left unmatched: 10. The CDR3 is made up of 15 amino acids. CDR3 DNA: TGTGCCAGCAGCCATTCGGGACAGTTCGGCACTGAAGCTTTCTTT. Translation: CASSHSGQFGTEAFF. Supplemented by reference TRBV11-1 and TRBJ1-1, the full variable domain reads EAEVAQSPRYKITEKSQAVAFWCDPISGHATLYWYRQILGQGPELLVQFQDESVVDDSQLPKDRFSAERLKGVDSTLKIQPAELGDSAMYLCASSHSGQFGTEAFFGQGTRLTVV.

V gene TRBV6-5 combines with J gene TRBJ1-1, with 7 bases aligning to TRBD1. The CDR3 runs to 14 residues. The junction had 2 bases not matched to a gene; V was cut back by 4 bases and J by 0 bases. Germline-derived CDR1 and CDR2 are MNHEY and SVGAGI. The CDR3 DNA sequence: TGTGCCAGCAGTTTGGGACAGTTGAACACTGAAGCTTTCTTT. Protein product: CASSLGQLNTEAFF.

V usage is TRBV12-3 or TRBV12-4 and J usage is TRBJ2-2, with D perhaps matching TRBD1 (6 bases). Trimming pared 7 bases from V and 1 base from J, leaving 10 bases between. This CDR3 has 14 amino acids. CDR3 sequence (DNA): TGTGCCAGCATCTTGGGACAGAACACCGGGGAGCTGTTTTTT. It encodes CASILGQNTGELFF.

The CDR3, as DNA: TGCGCCAGCAGCCCATTTTCCGACAGCTCCTACGAGCAGTACTTC. The encoded protein is CASSPFSDSSYEQYF. The J gene is TRBJ2-7, the V gene TRBV4-1, with D perhaps TRBD1 (5 bases). This CDR3 is 15 amino acids long. V was clipped by 4 bases and J by 0 bases, with 13 bases between them. Germline assignment: CDR1 MGHRA and CDR2 YSYEKL.

The V call is TRBV2, the J call TRBJ2-3; 8 bases align to TRBD1. The CDR3 runs to 14 residues. Trimming took 4 bases from V and 5 from J; bases not matched to a gene: 5. The germline CDR1 and CDR2 sequences are SNHLY and FYNNEI. The CDR3 spells CASSGQGIGDTQYF. In nucleotides, the CDR3 is TGTGCCAGCAGTGGACAGGGGATAGGAGATACGCAGTATTTT.

The chain has TRBV28 and TRBJ2-1; 9 positions match TRBD2. Germline assignment: CDR1 MDHEN and CDR2 SYDVKM. The ends lost 5 bases at V and 7 bases at J; junction bases unmatched: 12. This CDR3 has 16 amino acids. The CDR3, as DNA: TGTGCCAGCAGTCTGCTTGGGACTAGCTTGGGGAATGAGCAGTTCTTC. It yields the protein CASSLLGTSLGNEQFF.

The gene calls are TRBV10-1 and TRBJ1-2; no definite D call. V lost 3 bases, J lost 6 bases, and 17 bases lay in between. The CDR3 is 15 residues long. Germline V gene lookup returns CDR1 WNHNN and CDR2 SYGVQD (reference sequence). The CDR3 reads CASSDGVEPSHGYTF. CDR3 sequence (DNA): TGCGCCAGCAGTGATGGTGTTGAACCGTCCCATGGCTACACCTTC.